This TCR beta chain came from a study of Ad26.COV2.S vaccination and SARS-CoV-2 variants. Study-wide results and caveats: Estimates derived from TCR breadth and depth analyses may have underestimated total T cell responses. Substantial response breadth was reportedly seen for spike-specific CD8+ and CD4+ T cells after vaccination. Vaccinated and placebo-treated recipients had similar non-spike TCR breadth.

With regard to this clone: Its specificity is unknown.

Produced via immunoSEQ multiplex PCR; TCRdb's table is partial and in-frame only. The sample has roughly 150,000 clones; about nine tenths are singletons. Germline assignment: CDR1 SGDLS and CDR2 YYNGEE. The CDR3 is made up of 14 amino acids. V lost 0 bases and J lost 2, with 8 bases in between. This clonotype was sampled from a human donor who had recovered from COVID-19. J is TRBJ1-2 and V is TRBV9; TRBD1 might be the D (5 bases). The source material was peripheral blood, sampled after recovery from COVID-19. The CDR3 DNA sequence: TGTGCCAGCAGCGTAGATGGGGCGAACTATGGCTACACCTTC. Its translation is CASSVDGANYGYTF.